These 20 T cell receptor beta chains came from one sample sequenced in a study of shared clonotypes between healthy human individuals. Generated by immunoSEQ multiplex PCR, the TCRdb table keeps only in-frame clones and is missing some. The sample yields approximately 1,500,000 clones, 95% to 99% seen once. The sequenced material came from naive CD4+ T cells sorted from blood. This sample's subset: CD45RA+ positively selected. The receptors were sampled from a young man in good health.

The V call is TRBV25-1, the J call TRBJ2-1; the D is unclear. Trimming pared 1 base from V and 12 bases from J, leaving 16 bases between. Germline assignment: CDR1 MGHDK and CDR2 SYGVNS. This CDR3 region has 14 residues. The CDR3 sequence: CASSEFEKRGRQFF. CDR3 bases: TGTGCCAGCAGTGAATTTGAGAAGAGAGGACGGCAGTTCTTC.

This rearrangement joins TRBV19 to TRBJ1-5; the match to TRBD1 covers 8 bases. The CDR3 contains 14 residues. V gave up 5 bases and J gave up 5 bases; unmatched junction bases: 5. Germline V gene sequence: CDR1 LNHDA, CDR2 SQIVND (reference sequence). CDR3 amino acids: CASSFGQGYQPQHF. CDR3 sequence (DNA): TGTGCCAGTAGTTTCGGACAGGGATATCAGCCCCAGCATTTT. Combining the CDR3 with reference TRBV19 and TRBJ1-5 gives the whole variable domain DGGITQSPKYLFRKEGQNVTLSCEQNLNHDAMYWYRQDPGQGLRLIYYSQIVNDFQKGDIAEGYSVSREKKESFPLTVTSAQKNPTAFYLCASSFGQGYQPQHFGDGTRLSIL.

V is TRBV9 and J is TRBJ2-1; 8 bases agree with TRBD1. The germline V gene has CDR1 SGDLS and CDR2 YYNGEE. The CDR3 is 14 residues long. Trimming at V came to 6 bases and at J to 7 bases, leaving 9 bases not matched to a gene. The CDR3 region has the DNA TGTGCCAGCACCCGCGGACAGGGATGGAATGAGCAGTTCTTC. Protein product: CASTRGQGWNEQFF.

The V gene is TRBV6-1, the J gene TRBJ2-7; 10 positions match TRBD2. Germline CDR1 MNHNS, CDR2 SASEGT. CDR3 length: 15 amino acids. The J segment lost 7 bases and the V segment lost 6 bases, leaving 12 bases of the junction unmatched. CDR3 in amino acids: CASRRTSGRGWEQYF. The CDR3 DNA reads TGTGCCAGCAGACGGACTAGCGGCAGAGGATGGGAGCAGTACTTC.

The chain carries TRBV6-1 and TRBJ2-4, with D unresolved. Germline V CDR1 and CDR2: MNHNS, SASEGT. Trimming removed 2 bases at V and 0 bases at J, with 14 bases between. The CDR3 is 17 residues long. This CDR3 reads CASSELLPRLAKNIQYF. The CDR3 bases are TGTGCCAGCAGTGAACTACTTCCGAGACTAGCCAAAAACATTCAGTACTTC.

The chain combines TRBV15 with TRBJ1-1; D is unresolved. This CDR3 contains 11 residues. Germline V gives CDR1 LNHNV, CDR2 YYDKDF (reference sequence). Trimming cost V 3 bases and J 8 bases, with 7 bases left between them. The CDR3 DNA follows: TGTGCCACCAGCAGGTCCGGGGAAGCTTTCTTT. This codes for CATSRSGEAFF. Complete variable domain (other parts from reference TRBV15 and TRBJ1-1): DAMVIQNPRYQVTQFGKPVTLSCSQTLNHNVMYWYQQKSSQAPKLLFHYYDKDFNNEADTPDNFQSRRPNTSFCFLDIRSPGLGDTAMYLCATSRSGEAFFGQGTRLTVV.

V gene TRBV7-9 combines with J gene TRBJ2-7; 8 bases map to TRBD1. The CDR3 is 14 amino acids. Germline CDR1 SEHNR, CDR2 FQNEAQ (reference sequence). The V and J ends lost 5 bases and 2 bases, in that order; junction bases with no gene match: 5. The CDR3 is CASSPQGAPYEQYF. CDR3 bases: TGTGCCAGCAGCCCCCAGGGGGCCCCCTACGAGCAGTACTTC.

CDR3 DNA sequence: TGCGCCAGCAGTGAGTCGATCCGGCTAGCGGGAGGATTCGATACGCAGTATTTT. This codes for CASSESIRLAGGFDTQYF. The chain links TRBV10-1 to TRBJ2-3; 11 bases map to TRBD2. CDR1 is WNHNN, CDR2 SYGVQD, per germline (reference sequence). This CDR3 has 18 amino acids. The junction had 11 bases not matched to a gene; V was cut back by 0 bases and J by 6 bases.

On this clone: The sample carries other DNA sequences with the same CDR3. The rearrangement uses TRBV9 and TRBJ1-2; D gene uncertain. Germline assignment: CDR1 SGDLS and CDR2 YYNGEE. CDR3 length: 13 amino acids. V was shortened by 1 base and J by 1 base, with 5 bases between the two germline ends. The DNA for the CDR3 is TGTGCCAGCAGCGTAACGGGTAACTATGGCTACACCTTC. This codes for CASSVTGNYGYTF. Drawing the rest from reference TRBV9 and TRBJ1-2, the complete variable domain is DSGVTQTPKHLITATGQRVTLRCSPRSGDLSVYWYQQSLDQGLQFLIQYYNGEERAKGNILERFSAQQFPDLHSELNLSSLELGDSALYFCASSVTGNYGYTFGSGTRLTVV.

The chain combines TRBV29-1 with TRBJ2-3, with TRBD2 as a possible D gene (6 bases). Germline CDR1 and CDR2: SQVTM and ANQGSEA. The V end was cut by 3 bases, the J end by 4 bases, with 11 bases between. The CDR3 spans 13 residues. CDR3 region: CSVDPGVPDTQYF. In DNA form, the CDR3 reads TGCAGCGTTGATCCGGGAGTCCCAGATACGCAGTATTTT.

This sequence joins TRBV27 and TRBJ2-7; D ambiguous. V was pared by 5 bases and J by 5 bases, with 19 bases between. This CDR3 spans 15 amino acids. Per germline, CDR1 MNHEY and CDR2 SMNVEV (reference sequence). This CDR3 is CASSPVPPSINEQYF. The DNA of the CDR3 is TGTGCCAGCAGTCCCGTGCCCCCGTCAATCAACGAGCAGTACTTC.

The rearrangement uses TRBV30 and TRBJ1-2; D gene uncertain. The CDR3 contains 12 residues. Trimming removed 2 bases from V and 1 base from J, with 5 bases in between. Germline values: CDR1 GTSNPN, CDR2 SVGIG (reference sequence). The CDR3 region has the DNA TGTGCCTGGAGTATCGGTAACTATGGCTACACCTTC. Translating gives CAWSIGNYGYTF.

The chain uses TRBV28 and TRBJ2-4, with TRBD1 as a possible D gene (5 bases). CDR3 size: 13 residues. The V gene lost 5 bases and the J gene lost 6 bases, with 11 bases spanning the gap. The V gene's germline CDR1 is MDHEN and CDR2 SYDVKM. The CDR3 nucleotides read TGTGCCAGCAGTCTTACAGGAGTAAACATTCAGTACTTC. Protein sequence: CASSLTGVNIQYF. The full variable domain, in which reference TRBV28 and TRBJ2-4 provide the parts outside the CDR3, is DVKVTQSSRYLVKRTGEKVFLECVQDMDHENMFWYRQDPGLGLRLIYFSYDVKMKEKGDIPEGYSVSREKKERFSLILESASTNQTSMYLCASSLTGVNIQYFGAGTRLSVL.

The chain links TRBV5-6 to TRBJ1-1; no definite D call. Germline values: CDR1 SGHDT, CDR2 YYEEEE. This CDR3 contains 14 residues. V was trimmed by 1 base and J by 6 bases, leaving 13 bases between them. This chain's CDR3 is CASSLNPGVPEAFF. For the CDR3, the DNA is TGTGCCAGCAGCTTGAACCCCGGAGTCCCTGAAGCTTTCTTT.

This chain connects TRBV5-1 to TRBJ1-1; no definite D call. The CDR3 sequence is 15 residues long. Germline CDR1 reads SGHRS; CDR2 reads YFSETQ. V gave up 0 bases and J gave up 8 bases, with 17 bases separating them. The CDR3 region is CASSLVSLLPGEAFF. DNA of the CDR3: TGCGCCAGCAGCTTGGTGTCTTTATTGCCTGGCGAAGCTTTCTTT. The variable domain in full, completed from reference TRBV5-1 and TRBJ1-1, reads KAGVTQTPRYLIKTRGQQVTLSCSPISGHRSVSWYQQTPGQGLQFLFEYFSETQRNKGNFPGRFSGRQFSNSRSEMNVSTLELGDSALYLCASSLVSLLPGEAFFGQGTRLTVV.

This rearrangement joins TRBV27 to TRBJ1-4, with TRBD1 identical over 8 bases. The CDR3 consists of 16 residues. After removal of 2 bases from V and 5 bases from J, the junction contained 7 bases not matched to a gene. Looked up from germline, CDR1 is MNHEY and CDR2 is SMNVEV (reference sequence). Here the CDR3 reads CASSLIPRTGNEKLFF. The CDR3 DNA reads TGTGCCAGCAGTTTAATTCCTCGGACAGGGAATGAAAAACTGTTTTTT.

The chain is built from TRBV10-2 and TRBJ2-2; 14 positions match TRBD2. The CDR3 loop spans 16 amino acids. Germline CDR1 and CDR2: WSHSY and SAAADI. J was trimmed by 5 bases and V by 5 bases; bases with no gene match: 4. The DNA for the CDR3 is TGCGCCAGCAGTAAGAGACTAGCGGGAGGGACCGGGGAGCTGTTTTTT. It yields the protein CASSKRLAGGTGELFF.

The V gene is TRBV5-1, the J gene TRBJ2-3; D remains unclear. This CDR3 region has 15 residues. Germline values: CDR1 SGHRS, CDR2 YFSETQ. V lost 0 bases and J lost 0, with 8 bases in between. CDR3 residues: CASSLVSSSTDTQYF. For the CDR3, the DNA is TGCGCCAGCAGCTTGGTCTCCTCTAGCACAGATACGCAGTATTTT.

This sequence joins TRBV29-1 and TRBJ2-3; 7 bases fit TRBD1. The germline V gene has CDR1 SQVTM and CDR2 ANQGSEA. The CDR3 has 14 amino acids. Losses at the gene ends were 7 bases for V and 0 bases for J; bases not matched to a gene: 7. In DNA form, the CDR3 reads TGCAGCGCCGACAGGGTCGGAAGCACAGATACGCAGTATTTT. Its protein product is CSADRVGSTDTQYF.

This clone was seen just once. This rearrangement joins TRBV11-2 to TRBJ1-1, with TRBD1 identical over 8 bases. The trim removed 6 bases at V and 3 bases at J, leaving 15 bases unmatched. The CDR3 has 17 residues. Germline V CDR1 and CDR2: SGHAT, FQNNGV. The CDR3 reads CASSFSGAGGLDTEAFF. The CDR3 DNA reads as TGTGCCAGCAGTTTTTCAGGGGCAGGGGGCTTAGACACTGAAGCTTTCTTT.